These 18 T cell receptor beta chains were sequenced from one sample in a study of immune evolution from preneoplasia to lung adenocarcinoma. TCRdb keeps only in-frame clones here, not all; method: immunoSEQ multiplex PCR. The sample has about 2,500 clones; 70% to 80% are singletons. Sequenced sample: FFPE adjacent normal lung tissue. These receptors originate from a person aged 70 to 85 with lung adenocarcinoma.

A few counts support this clone. The V call is TRBV6-1, the J call TRBJ2-6; weak D call: TRBD1 (6 bases). Deletions cut 4 bases from V and 1 base from J, with 11 bases between. Germline CDR1 and CDR2: MNHNS and SASEGT. There are 16 residues in the CDR3. In DNA, the CDR3 is TGTGCCAGCAGTGGTAGAGGGGGATCTGGGGCCAACGTCCTGACTTTC. Its protein is CASSGRGGSGANVLTF.

The J gene is TRBJ1-2, the V gene TRBV30; 8 bases are shared with TRBD1. Trimming at V came to 1 base and at J to 7 bases, leaving 8 bases not matched to a gene. CDR3 length: 14 residues. Germline CDR1 GTSNPN, CDR2 SVGIG (reference sequence). The CDR3 region has the DNA TGTGCCTGGAGTGGACGACAGGGGTTTTTTGGCTACACCTTC. Amino acid sequence: CAWSGRQGFFGYTF.

The rearrangement uses TRBV30 and TRBJ1-2, with D possibly being TRBD1 (6 bases). V was shortened by 2 bases and J by 7 bases, with 11 bases between the two germline ends. The germline V gene has CDR1 GTSNPN and CDR2 SVGIG (reference sequence). The CDR3 sequence is 12 residues long. Written as DNA, the CDR3 is TGTGCCTGGAGTCTCACAGGGTCTGGCTACACCTTC. The encoded protein is CAWSLTGSGYTF.

The CDR3 DNA sequence: TGTGCCAGCAGCGTAGCCCCCGCGACAGGGGAAGGAGAGCAGTTCTTC. Translating gives CASSVAPATGEGEQFF. The chain recombines TRBV9 with TRBJ2-1; 8 bases are a match to TRBD1. CDR3 length: 16 amino acids. Germline values: CDR1 SGDLS, CDR2 YYNGEE. Trimming cost V 0 bases and J 10 bases; bases outside gene matches: 12. Full variable domain (remainder filled in from reference TRBV9 and TRBJ2-1): DSGVTQTPKHLITATGQRVTLRCSPRSGDLSVYWYQQSLDQGLQFLIQYYNGEERAKGNILERFSAQQFPDLHSELNLSSLELGDSALYFCASSVAPATGEGEQFFGPGTRLTVL.

The sample holds a few counts of this clone. The rearrangement links TRBV6-1 to TRBJ1-6; 8 positions match TRBD1. CDR3 size: 15 residues. J was trimmed by 7 bases and V by 6 bases; bases with no gene match: 8. CDR1 is MNHNS and CDR2 is SASEGT in the germline V gene. The CDR3 sequence is CASRNTGQVNSPLHF. The CDR3 DNA sequence: TGTGCCAGCAGGAACACGGGACAGGTCAATTCACCCCTCCACTTT.

The genes are TRBV29-1 and TRBJ1-1; D is uncertain. The CDR3 has 16 residues. Germline V gene sequence: CDR1 SQVTM, CDR2 ANQGSEA. V lost 0 bases to trimming and J lost 1 base, with 15 bases between them. The CDR3 protein is CSVEDAPLSPNTEAFF. The CDR3 nucleotides read TGCAGCGTTGAAGATGCGCCGCTCAGCCCGAACACTGAAGCTTTCTTT.

This chain uses TRBV29-1 with TRBJ2-7; 8 nucleotides agree with TRBD2. The V segment lost 6 bases and the J segment 0 bases; nucleotides outside the gene matches: 7. The CDR3 is made up of 14 amino acids. Germline loops: CDR1 SQVTM, CDR2 ANQGSEA. The CDR3 region has the DNA TGCAGCGTGGGTCGGACTAGCCTCTCCTACGAGCAGTACTTC. It specifies CSVGRTSLSYEQYF.

V gene TRBV2 combines with J gene TRBJ2-7; TRBD1 matches 10 bases. The germline gives CDR1 SNHLY, CDR2 FYNNEI. The CDR3 is 14 amino acids. V dropped 5 bases and J dropped 7; count of bases not matched to a gene: 8. The CDR3 nucleotides read TGTGCCAGCAGTCCTGGACAGGGGGAAGGGGAGCAGTACTTC. This gives the protein CASSPGQGEGEQYF.

The chain couples TRBV18 to TRBJ2-1, with 9 bases matching TRBD2. This CDR3 contains 15 residues. V shed 0 bases, J shed 7 bases, and the junction held 4 bases outside the gene matches. Germline values: CDR1 KGHSH, CDR2 LQKENI. CDR3 DNA sequence: TGTGCCAGCTCACCACCTAGCGGGAGTCGGAATGAGCAGTTCTTC. Its protein product is CASSPPSGSRNEQFF.

This rearrangement joins TRBV15 to TRBJ2-5; D possibly corresponds to TRBD2 (6 bases). Trimming took 2 bases from V and 4 from J, leaving 8 bases between them. CDR3 size: 13 residues. CDR1 LNHNV and CDR2 YYDKDF come from the germline V gene (reference sequence). The CDR3 protein is CATSRFGGETQYF. The CDR3 coding sequence is TGTGCCACCAGCAGATTCGGGGGAGAGACCCAGTACTTC. Complete variable domain (other parts from reference TRBV15 and TRBJ2-5): DAMVIQNPRYQVTQFGKPVTLSCSQTLNHNVMYWYQQKSSQAPKLLFHYYDKDFNNEADTPDNFQSRRPNTSFCFLDIRSPGLGDTAMYLCATSRFGGETQYFGPGTRLLVL.

The chain recombines TRBV11-2 with TRBJ2-3; 12 bases align to TRBD2. Germline V gives CDR1 SGHAT, CDR2 FQNNGV. V was pared by 5 bases and J by 5 bases, with 17 bases of the junction left unmatched. This CDR3 has 19 amino acids. Written as DNA, the CDR3 is TGTGCCAGCAGCCGCATGACTAGCGGGAGCTTGCGGTTCGGAGATACGCAGTATTTT. This sequence encodes CASSRMTSGSLRFGDTQYF.

J is TRBJ2-6 and V is TRBV4-1; TRBD2 aligns across 7 bases. Per the germline V gene, CDR1 is MGHRA and CDR2 is YSYEKL. There are 18 residues in the CDR3. V lost 6 bases, J lost 0 bases, and 11 bases stayed unmatched. The CDR3, as DNA: TGCGCCAGCAGACCCTGGGGGGGGGTGGACTCTGGGGCCAACGTCCTGACTTTC. As protein: CASRPWGGVDSGANVLTF.

The V and J genes are TRBV30 and TRBJ1-2; unclear D gene. The CDR3 loop spans 17 amino acids. Trimming stripped 2 bases from V and 0 bases from J, with 19 bases between. Germline CDR1 reads GTSNPN; CDR2 reads SVGIG (reference sequence). CDR3 protein: CAWSHVREIGANYGYTF. The CDR3 DNA is TGTGCCTGGAGTCACGTAAGGGAAATCGGAGCTAACTATGGCTACACCTTC.

About this clone itself: Other DNA variants within this sample encode the same CDR3. V is TRBV11-3 and J is TRBJ2-2, with D possibly being TRBD1 (6 bases). CDR3 length equals 13 residues. V lost 4 bases and J lost 7, with 10 bases in between. In germline, CDR1 is SGHNT, CDR2 YENEEA. DNA of the CDR3: TGTGCCAGCAGCTCAAGGGGGAGCGGGGAGCTGTTTTTT. Its translation is CASSSRGSGELFF.

The chain joins TRBV2 to TRBJ1-3, with 7 nucleotides matching TRBD1. There are 13 residues in the CDR3. Germline CDR1 reads SNHLY; CDR2 reads FYNNEI. The junction had 9 bases not matched to a gene; V was cut back by 8 bases and J by 8 bases. CDR3 protein: CASQTGREDTIYF. The CDR3 nucleotides are TGTGCCAGCCAGACAGGGAGGGAGGACACCATATATTTT.

The chain combines TRBV5-1 with TRBJ1-4; TRBD1 agrees at 7 bases. The CDR3 spans 17 residues. V was pared by 1 base and J by 7 bases, with 13 bases of the junction left unmatched. CDR1 and CDR2 (germline): SGHRS, YFSETQ. The CDR3 sequence: CASSLIGTGNRGEKLFF. The CDR3, as DNA: TGCGCCAGCAGCTTGATCGGCACCGGGAACAGGGGTGAAAAACTGTTTTTT.

The V call is TRBV14, the J call TRBJ2-2; 10 bases align to TRBD2. The CDR3 consists of 15 residues. V was pared by 5 bases and J by 5 bases, with 5 bases of the junction left unmatched. Germline CDR1 reads SGHDN; CDR2 reads FVKESK. For the CDR3, the DNA is TGTGCCAGCAGCGGTCTAGCGGGAGCTACCGGGGAGCTGTTTTTT. Protein product: CASSGLAGATGELFF.

The chain is built from TRBV2 and TRBJ2-2; D remains ambiguous. CDR1 is SNHLY and CDR2 is FYNNEI in the germline V gene. This CDR3 has 14 amino acids. Trimming shortened V by 3 bases and J by 4 bases, and 9 bases separated the two germline ends. Here the CDR3 reads CASSEVRRTGELFF. For the CDR3, the DNA is TGTGCCAGCAGTGAGGTTAGACGCACCGGGGAGCTGTTTTTT.